This record covers a single T cell receptor (beta chain). This record comes from a study of CD8 T cells in Susac syndrome. V shed 3 bases and J shed 0 bases, with 9 bases lying between them. This CDR3 spans 15 amino acids. Reverse transcription of roughly 0.45 to 1 ug RNA was performed with random hexamers. MiXCR, applied by TCRdb to the immunoSEQ multiplex PCR reads, yields one record per CDR3 protein. The table records about 190,000 distinct CDR3 sequences, around 95% of them present only once. The sequence derives from a human donor with Susac syndrome. The rearrangement uses TRBV12-3 or TRBV12-4 and TRBJ1-3; no firm D call. Input material: CD8+ T cells from PBMCs. CDR3 in amino acids: CASSFYGFSGNTIYF. DNA for the CDR3: TGTGCCAGCAGTTTTTACGGCTTCTCTGGAAACACCATATATTTT.